This T cell receptor (beta chain) was captured by sequencing in a study of technical replicates of blood from a few donors. V was shortened by 4 bases and J by 7 bases, with 11 bases between the two germline ends. The CDR3 has 14 amino acids. Per the germline V gene, CDR1 is MNHEY and CDR2 is SMNVEV (reference sequence). The repertoire was sequenced with immunoSEQ multiplex PCR; TCRdb's copy has only in-frame clones and lacks some. The sample comprises over 70,000 clones, around 97% of which are singletons, and less than 0.25% rests with the top ten. The sequence derives from a human donor in good health. The chain recombines TRBV27 with TRBJ1-6, with D possibly TRBD1 on 6 matching bases. The specimen sequenced was T cells isolated from PBMCs. The CDR3 sequence is CASSSGAGNSPLHF. The CDR3 DNA reads TGTGCCAGCAGTTCAGGGGCTGGGAATTCACCCCTCCACTTT.